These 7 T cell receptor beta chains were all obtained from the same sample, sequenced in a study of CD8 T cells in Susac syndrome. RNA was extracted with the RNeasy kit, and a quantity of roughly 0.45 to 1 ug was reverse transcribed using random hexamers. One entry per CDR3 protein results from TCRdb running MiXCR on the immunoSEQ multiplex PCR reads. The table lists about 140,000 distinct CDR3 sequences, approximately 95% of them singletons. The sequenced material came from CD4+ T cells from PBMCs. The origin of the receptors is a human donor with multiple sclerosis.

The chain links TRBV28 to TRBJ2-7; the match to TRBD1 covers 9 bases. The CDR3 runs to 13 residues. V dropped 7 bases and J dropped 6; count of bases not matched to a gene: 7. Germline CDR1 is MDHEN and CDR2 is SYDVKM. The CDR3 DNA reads TGTGCCAGCAACACAGGGGGCTCGGGCGAGCAGTACTTC. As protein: CASNTGGSGEQYF.

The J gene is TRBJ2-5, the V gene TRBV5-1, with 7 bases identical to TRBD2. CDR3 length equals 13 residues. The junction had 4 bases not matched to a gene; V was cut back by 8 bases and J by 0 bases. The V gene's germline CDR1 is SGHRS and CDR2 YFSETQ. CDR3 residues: CASASGNQETQYF. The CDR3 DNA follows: TGCGCCAGTGCAAGCGGGAACCAAGAGACCCAGTACTTC. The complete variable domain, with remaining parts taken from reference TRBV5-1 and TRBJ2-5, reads KAGVTQTPRYLIKTRGQQVTLSCSPISGHRSVSWYQQTPGQGLQFLFEYFSETQRNKGNFPGRFSGRQFSNSRSEMNVSTLELGDSALYLCASASGNQETQYFGPGTRLLVL.

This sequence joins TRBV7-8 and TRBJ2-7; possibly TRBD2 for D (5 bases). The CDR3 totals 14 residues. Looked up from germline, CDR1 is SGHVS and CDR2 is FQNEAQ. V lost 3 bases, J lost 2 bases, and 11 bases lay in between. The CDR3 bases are TGTGCCAGCAGCTTGATTGGGGAGCCCTACGAGCAGTACTTC. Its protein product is CASSLIGEPYEQYF. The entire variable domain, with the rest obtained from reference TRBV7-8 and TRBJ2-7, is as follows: GAGVSQSPRYKVAKRGQDVALRCDPISGHVSLFWYQQALGQGPEFLTYFQNEAQLDKSGLPSDRFFAERPEGSVSTLKIQRTQQEDSAVYLCASSLIGEPYEQYFGPGTRLTVT.

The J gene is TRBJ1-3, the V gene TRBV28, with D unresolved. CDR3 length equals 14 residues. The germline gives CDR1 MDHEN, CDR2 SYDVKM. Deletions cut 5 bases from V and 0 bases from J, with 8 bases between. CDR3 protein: CASSVGSSGNTIYF. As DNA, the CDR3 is TGTGCCAGCAGTGTCGGCTCCTCTGGAAACACCATATATTTT.

CDR3 bases: TGTGCCAGCAAAGCGGGGATCCCTTCCTACGAGCAGTACTTC. Protein: CASKAGIPSYEQYF. The V and J genes are TRBV27 and TRBJ2-7; 7 bases fit TRBD2. The CDR3 runs to 14 residues. V shed 7 bases, J shed 1 base, and the junction held 7 bases outside the gene matches. The germline V gene has CDR1 MNHEY and CDR2 SMNVEV (reference sequence).

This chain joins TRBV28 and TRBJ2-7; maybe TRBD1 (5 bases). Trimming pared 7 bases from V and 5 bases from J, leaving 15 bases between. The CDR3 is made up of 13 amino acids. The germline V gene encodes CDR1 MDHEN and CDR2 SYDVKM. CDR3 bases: TGTGCCAGCAAAGGTCAGGGTCTCCACGAGCAGTACTTC. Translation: CASKGQGLHEQYF. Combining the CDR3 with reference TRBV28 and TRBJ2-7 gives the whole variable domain DVKVTQSSRYLVKRTGEKVFLECVQDMDHENMFWYRQDPGLGLRLIYFSYDVKMKEKGDIPEGYSVSREKKERFSLILESASTNQTSMYLCASKGQGLHEQYFGPGTRLTVT.

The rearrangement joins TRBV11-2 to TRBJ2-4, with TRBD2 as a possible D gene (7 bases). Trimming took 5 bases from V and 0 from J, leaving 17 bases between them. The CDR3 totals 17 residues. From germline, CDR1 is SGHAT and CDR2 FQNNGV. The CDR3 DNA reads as TGTGCCAGCAGCCTCCTGGGGGGGCCTCTAGCCAAAAACATTCAGTACTTC. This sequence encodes CASSLLGGPLAKNIQYF. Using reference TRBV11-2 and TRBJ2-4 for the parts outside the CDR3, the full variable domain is EAGVAQSPRYKIIEKRQSVAFWCNPISGHATLYWYQQILGQGPKLLIQFQNNGVVDDSQLPKDRFSAERLKGVDSTLKIQPAKLEDSAVYLCASSLLGGPLAKNIQYFGAGTRLSVL.